The 25 T cell receptor beta chains presented below share a single source sample, sequenced in a study of tumor-infiltrating lymphocytes in primary liver carcinoma. Scientists recovered RNA and DNA together from around 20-30 mg of unsorted bulk tissue. A constant-region primer primed TCR beta cDNA synthesis from about 0.55 ug of total RNA. Libraries covering TCR beta were generated through three nested multiplex PCR rounds (using a slightly modified ARM-PCR). In the first two PCR rounds, TRBV1-TRBV30 forward primers were paired with a C-beta reverse primer, and each round lasted approximately 9 cycles. Using its own MiXCR run on the multiplex PCR reads, TCRdb lists one record per CDR3 protein. The table records approximately 100,000 distinct CDR3 sequences, around two thirds of them present only once. The sequencing input was liver tumor tissue from sampling region 2. Subset here: tumor region T2, inferior pole. The source is a woman aged 60 to 75 with primary liver carcinoma and hepatitis B virus infection.

The chain joins TRBV11-2 to TRBJ2-4, with a weak D call TRBD2 (6 bases). The germline V gene has CDR1 SGHAT and CDR2 FQNNGV. V was shortened by 0 bases and J by 2 bases, with 14 bases between the two germline ends. The length of the CDR3 is 17 residues. The CDR3 DNA reads TGTGCCAGCAGCTTAGATCTCGGGAGCTCACCCAAAAACATTCAGTACTTC. Residues: CASSLDLGSSPKNIQYF. The full variable domain, its missing parts supplied by reference TRBV11-2 and TRBJ2-4, is EAGVAQSPRYKIIEKRQSVAFWCNPISGHATLYWYQQILGQGPKLLIQFQNNGVVDDSQLPKDRFSAERLKGVDSTLKIQPAKLEDSAVYLCASSLDLGSSPKNIQYFGAGTRLSVL.

This clonotype was counted once. This clone may be a read error of a much larger clone one base away. The CDR3 ends on some other residue instead of the conserved phenylalanine or tryptophan, so this is likely a read error. The chain recombines TRBV7-9 with TRBJ1-1, with D possibly being TRBD1 (5 bases). V dropped 9 bases and J dropped 2 bases, with 13 bases sitting between them. The germline V gene encodes CDR1 SEHNR and CDR2 FQNEAQ (reference sequence). This CDR3 region has 13 residues. CDR3 sequence (DNA): TGTGCCAGTAAAATGGGGGGAAACACTGAAGCTTTCTTA. It codes for CASKMGGNTEAFL.

As regards this clonotype: Likely a read error: the CDR3 ends without its conserved phenylalanine or tryptophan. This rearrangement joins TRBV5-1 to TRBJ2-2; no clear D gene. In germline, CDR1 is SGHRS, CDR2 YFSETQ. The CDR3 covers 16 residues. V lost 9 bases to trimming and J lost 0 bases, with 18 bases between them. DNA of the CDR3: TGCGCCACCCCCCATTCTGAGGTATCGAACACCGGGGAGCTGTTTTTA. It encodes CATPHSEVSNTGELFL.

This clonotype was observed once. Since no conserved phenylalanine or tryptophan closes the CDR3, a read error is the likely cause. The chain couples TRBV20-1 to TRBJ1-1; possibly TRBD1 for D (6 bases). V lost 6 bases and J lost 6, with 11 bases in between. The CDR3 runs 11 residues. Germline loops: CDR1 DFQATT, CDR2 SNEGSKA (reference sequence). CDR3 residues: CSALRQAEAFV. In DNA, the CDR3 is TGCAGTGCCCTCAGACAGGCTGAAGCTTTCGTT.

In the case of this clonotype: One end of the junction varies from germline; a read error may be responsible. The chain couples TRBV14 to TRBJ2-1; D is tentatively TRBD1 or TRBD2 (5 bases each). This CDR3 spans 17 amino acids. Germline V CDR1 and CDR2: SGHDN, FVKESK. The CDR3 region is CASSQDQGERGYNEQPF. In nucleotides, the CDR3 is TGTGCCAGCAGCCAAGATCAGGGAGAGAGGGGCTACAATGAGCAGCCCTTC.

Only a few counts were recorded for this clonotype. This sequence may be a read error, since a much larger clone differs from it by one base. The chain joins TRBV29-1 to TRBJ2-5; D possibly uses TRBD1 or TRBD2 (5 bases each). The CDR3 is 12 amino acids. The germline CDR1 and CDR2 sequences are SQVTM and ANQGSEA. The CDR3 is CSVRLRGEIQYF. For the CDR3, the DNA is TGCAGCGTGCGATTGAGAGGGGAGATCCAGTACTTC.

This clonotype was observed at least ten times. The chain links TRBV12-5 to TRBJ2-3; D is perhaps TRBD1 (5 bases). The germline gives CDR1 LGHNT, CDR2 FRNRAP. The CDR3 runs to 15 residues. Trimming removed 0 bases from V and 7 bases from J, with 14 bases in between. CDR3 DNA sequence: TGTGCTAGTGGTTTGGTAGGACCAGGGCAAAATACGCAGTATTTT. Protein sequence: CASGLVGPGQNTQYF. Together with reference TRBV12-5 and TRBJ2-3, the CDR3 gives the full variable domain: DARVTQTPRHKVTEMGQEVTMRCQPILGHNTVFWYRQTMMQGLELLAYFRNRAPLDDSGMPKDRFSAEMPDATLATLKIQPSEPRDSAVYFCASGLVGPGQNTQYFGPGTRLTVL.

This clonotype is labeled medium-sized. The chain uses TRBV11-2 and TRBJ2-1; 9 bases map to TRBD1. The trim removed 5 bases at V and 8 bases at J, leaving 7 bases unmatched. There are 14 residues in the CDR3. Germline lookup yields CDR1 SGHAT and CDR2 FQNNGV. CDR3 in DNA: TGTGCCAGCAGCCGACGGACAGGGGTCGATGAGCAGTTCTTC. This sequence encodes CASSRRTGVDEQFF.

With respect to this clonotype: At one end the junction does not follow the germline gene, possibly because of a read error. The rearrangement uses TRBV28 and TRBJ2-7; 7 bases match TRBD2. The germline V gene has CDR1 MDHEN and CDR2 SYDVKM. The CDR3 spans 13 residues. The CDR3 DNA is TGTGCCGGCAGTCGCTCGGGAGGCTACGAGCAGCACTTC. Its protein is CAGSRSGGYEQHF.

To note about this clonotype: A much larger clone sits a single nucleotide away, making a read error possible. This chain uses TRBV5-1 with TRBJ2-1, with 8 bases that match TRBD2. The CDR3 has 16 residues. V lost 1 base, J lost 2 bases, and 5 bases stayed unmatched. The germline CDR1 and CDR2 sequences are SGHRS and YFSETQ. CDR3 loop: CASSLTPGLAYNEQFF. In DNA form, the CDR3 reads TGCGCCAGCAGCTTGACCCCGGGACTAGCCTACAATGAGCAGTTCTTC.

This clonotype was picked up many times. This chain uses TRBV6-1 with TRBJ2-3; D call uncertain. Per germline, CDR1 MNHNS and CDR2 SASEGT. The CDR3 consists of 15 residues. Trimming took 5 bases from V and 0 from J, leaving 12 bases between them. The CDR3 here is CASSISVSSTDTQYF. The CDR3 coding sequence is TGTGCCAGCAGTATAAGCGTATCTAGCACAGATACGCAGTATTTT.

The CDR3 loop reads CASSVSSGLTGEELFF. DNA of the CDR3: TGTGCCAGCAGCGTAAGCTCCGGACTAACTGGCGAGGAGCTGTTTTTT. The chain is built from TRBV11-2 and TRBJ2-2; the D gene is possibly TRBD2 (6 bases). The CDR3 consists of 16 residues. Trimming left V 5 bases short and J 10 bases short, with 23 bases between. The V gene's germline CDR1 is SGHAT and CDR2 FQNNGV. Variable domain in full (rest from reference TRBV11-2 and TRBJ2-2): EAGVAQSPRYKIIEKRQSVAFWCNPISGHATLYWYQQILGQGPKLLIQFQNNGVVDDSQLPKDRFSAERLKGVDSTLKIQPAKLEDSAVYLCASSVSSGLTGEELFFGEGSRLTVL.

This chain uses TRBV6-5 with TRBJ1-1; no definite D call. V gave up 8 bases and J gave up 0 bases, with 19 bases separating them. Germline V lookup: CDR1 MNHEY, CDR2 SVGAGI. This CDR3 is built from 16 residues. The CDR3 bases are TGTGCCAGCGTGAAAACCGGGCGCTCCATGAACACTGAAGCTTTCTTT. Residues: CASVKTGRSMNTEAFF.

On this clonotype itself: A read error may be the cause here, since a much bigger clone is one base away. The V gene is TRBV28, the J gene TRBJ1-1; the D is unclear. The germline gives CDR1 MDHEN, CDR2 SYDVKM. The CDR3 is 11 residues long. CDR3 region: CGARWNTEAFF. The CDR3 nucleotides read TGTGGGGCGCGGTGGAACACTGAAGCTTTCTTT.

V gene TRBV5-1 combines with J gene TRBJ2-7; the D gene is possibly TRBD1 (5 bases). Germline CDR1 and CDR2: SGHRS and YFSETQ. V was cut by 0 bases and J by 10 bases, with 8 bases left in between. The CDR3 totals 11 residues. The CDR3 DNA reads as TGCGCCAGCAGCTTGGCCAGGGATCAGTACTTC. Translation gives CASSLARDQYF.

V gene TRBV4-1 combines with J gene TRBJ1-5; no reliable D call. The germline V gene has CDR1 MGHRA and CDR2 YSYEKL. V was shortened by 4 bases and J by 3 bases, with 13 bases between the two germline ends. The CDR3 totals 15 residues. The CDR3, as DNA: TGCGCCAGCAGCCCCCCGGGGTATAACAATCAGCCCCAGCATTTT. The encoded protein is CASSPPGYNNQPQHF.

In this sample, this clonotype turned up once. The chain combines TRBV29-1 with TRBJ2-7; 10 bases agree with TRBD2. Germline CDR1 SQVTM, CDR2 ANQGSEA. This CDR3 has 13 residues. J was trimmed by 9 bases and V by 3 bases; bases with no gene match: 8. The CDR3 DNA follows: TGCAGCGTTGATAACGGGAGGACTAGCGGGCAGTACTTC. Amino acids: CSVDNGRTSGQYF.

Only a few counts were recorded for this clonotype. A read error is likely, as this CDR3 ends without the conserved phenylalanine or tryptophan. Written as DNA, the CDR3 is TGCGCCAGCAGCTATATCGGGACTAGCCAAGAGACCCAGTACTCC. It translates to CASSYIGTSQETQYS. This chain connects TRBV5-1 to TRBJ2-5, with 8 nucleotides matching TRBD2. The V gene end was trimmed by 3 bases and the J gene end by 1 base; junction bases not matched to a gene: 5. Germline CDR1 SGHRS, CDR2 YFSETQ. The CDR3 runs to 15 residues.

The chain carries TRBV11-1 and TRBJ2-2; D perhaps matches TRBD2 (5 bases). Germline CDR1 reads SGHAT; CDR2 reads FQDESV (reference sequence). The CDR3 consists of 14 residues. CDR3 DNA: TGTGCAAGCGGACTGAGCCTTGACACCGGGGAGCTGTTTTTT. Translating gives CASGLSLDTGELFF.

V usage is TRBV12-3 or TRBV12-4 and J usage is TRBJ2-5; D remains unclear. This CDR3 comprises 13 residues. CDR3 protein: CVSSPILVGTQYF. For the CDR3, the DNA is TGTGTCAGTAGCCCCATTCTAGTAGGCACCCAGTACTTC.

This clonotype came up many times. The chain carries TRBV2 and TRBJ2-1, with D possibly TRBD2 on 5 matching bases. CDR1 is SNHLY, CDR2 FYNNEI, per germline. V lost 3 bases and J 8 bases, leaving 8 bases between the germline ends. CDR3 length: 12 amino acids. CDR3 nucleotide sequence: TGTGCCAGCAGTGAGGTGGGAGATGAGCAGTTCTTC. It codes for CASSEVGDEQFF.

Concerning this clonotype itself: Given a much more abundant clone one base away, this may be a read error. The J gene is TRBJ2-1, the V gene TRBV30, with TRBD2 as a possible D gene (5 bases). In germline, CDR1 is GTSNPN, CDR2 SVGIG (reference sequence). Trimming left V 0 bases short and J 3 bases short, with 12 bases between. The CDR3 covers 15 residues. Here the CDR3 DNA reads TGTGCCTGGAGTGTGACGGGAAGCTTCTACAATGAGCAGTTCTTC. Protein product: CAWSVTGSFYNEQFF. Drawing the rest from reference TRBV30 and TRBJ2-1, the complete variable domain is SQTIHQWPATLVQPVGSPLSLECTVEGTSNPNLYWYRQAAGRGLQLLFYSVGIGQISSEVPQNLSASRPQDRQFILSSKKLLLSDSGFYLCAWSVTGSFYNEQFFGPGTRLTVL.

As to this clonotype: One end of the junction varies from germline; a read error may be responsible. This chain connects TRBV11-2 to TRBJ2-5, with D perhaps being TRBD1 or TRBD2 (5 bases each). Germline-derived CDR1 and CDR2 are SGHAT and FQNNGV. This CDR3 is built from 15 residues. The CDR3 DNA reads TGTGCCAACAGCTTACTTCTGGGGACCCAAGAGGCCCAGTACTTC. Translation: CANSLLLGTQEAQYF. The complete variable domain, with remaining parts taken from reference TRBV11-2 and TRBJ2-5, reads EAGVAQSPRYKIIEKRQSVAFWCNPISGHATLYWYQQILGQGPKLLIQFQNNGVVDDSQLPKDRFSAERLKGVDSTLKIQPAKLEDSAVYLCANSLLLGTQEAQYFGPGTRLLVL.

About this clonotype: At one boundary the junction diverges from the germline segment, which might be a read error. The rearrangement links TRBV6-5 to TRBJ1-2; the D gene is possibly TRBD1 (6 bases). CDR3 size: 13 residues. Per the germline V gene, CDR1 is MNHEY and CDR2 is SVGAGI. CDR3 DNA: TGTGCCAGTAGTTCGGACAGCGGCTCCGGCTACACCTTC. The encoded protein is CASSSDSGSGYTF.

With respect to this clonotype: A read error may produce the germline difference seen at one junction end. V and J are TRBV11-3 and TRBJ1-1, with D unclear. Germline CDR1 SGHNT, CDR2 YENEEA. The CDR3 has 16 amino acids. CDR3 DNA sequence: TGTGCCGGCAGCTTAGCCGGGGAATACCGGAACACTGAAGCTTTCTTC. It codes for CAGSLAGEYRNTEAFF.